Presented here are 26 T cell receptor beta chains from one specimen sequenced in a study of T-cell memory formation after mild COVID-19. MiXCR was run by TCRdb on the 5' RACE reads, yielding one entry per CDR3 protein. The sample shows around 200,000 distinct CDR3 sequences, about 22% of them seen only once. Sequencing input: PBMCs or a T cell subset sorted from them (not recorded which). These receptors were taken from an adult woman who had mild COVID-19 (a few samples of this study predate the infection). Cell type and time point are not known.

The chain carries TRBV27 and TRBJ1-5; 11 positions agree with TRBD1. Germline loops: CDR1 MNHEY, CDR2 SMNVEV (reference sequence). The trim removed 6 bases at V and 5 bases at J, leaving 6 bases unmatched. The CDR3 covers 15 residues. CDR3 bases: TGTGCCAGCAGCCCTTGGACAGGGGGCGATCAGCCCCAGCATTTT. Translating it yields CASSPWTGGDQPQHF.

The rearrangement links TRBV4-1 to TRBJ1-1, with unresolved D. The CDR3 is 14 amino acids. V was clipped by 2 bases and J by 4 bases, with 11 bases between them. CDR1 and CDR2 (germline): MGHRA, YSYEKL. This chain's CDR3 is CASSQYLGGTEAFF. In nucleotides, the CDR3 is TGCGCCAGCAGCCAATACTTAGGAGGCACTGAAGCTTTCTTT.

The sample holds a few counts of this clonotype. This rearrangement joins TRBV7-9 to TRBJ1-5, with TRBD1 as a possible D gene (5 bases). Looked up from germline, CDR1 is SEHNR and CDR2 is FQNEAQ (reference sequence). The V gene lost 4 bases and the J gene lost 7 bases, with 8 bases spanning the gap. The CDR3 contains 12 residues. The CDR3 DNA reads TGTGCCAGCAGCTCACCAGGGCAGCCCCAGCATTTT. Translation gives CASSSPGQPQHF.

The genes are TRBV20-1 and TRBJ1-2, with TRBD1 matching 7 bases. Germline V CDR1 and CDR2: DFQATT, SNEGSKA (reference sequence). The CDR3 has 13 residues. The V and J ends lost 3 bases and 4 bases, in that order; junction bases with no gene match: 5. The CDR3 reads CSASRDRRYGYTF. In nucleotides, the CDR3 is TGCAGTGCTAGCCGGGACAGACGCTATGGCTACACCTTC.

This clonotype was counted between two and nine times. This chain uses TRBV24-1 with TRBJ2-7, with 9 bases identical to TRBD1. V was pared by 3 bases and J by 4 bases, with 6 bases of the junction left unmatched. The CDR3 has 15 amino acids. Germline V gene sequence: CDR1 KGHDR, CDR2 SFDVKD. CDR3 DNA sequence: TGTGCCACCAGTGATAAAACAGGGGGCAGATACGAGCAGTACTTC. Translated, it gives CATSDKTGGRYEQYF.

CDR3 sequence reads: CASSLDGTGSTYEQYF. The CDR3, as DNA: TGTGCCAGCAGCTTGGATGGGACAGGGTCTACCTACGAGCAGTACTTC. The chain joins TRBV11-3 to TRBJ2-7; the match to TRBD1 covers 9 bases. Looked up from germline, CDR1 is SGHNT and CDR2 is YENEEA. The V gene end was trimmed by 3 bases and the J gene end by 2 bases; junction bases not matched to a gene: 8. The length of the CDR3 is 16 residues.

This clonotype appeared a few times. This chain joins TRBV7-9 and TRBJ1-1, with D unclear. The CDR3 contains 13 residues. Trimming took 5 bases from V and 5 from J, leaving 12 bases between them. Germline CDR1 SEHNR, CDR2 FQNEAQ (reference sequence). DNA of the CDR3: TGTGCCAGCAGCCGAGACGAGGTGACTGAAGCTTTCTTT. The encoded protein is CASSRDEVTEAFF.

This clonotype was detected only a few times. The V gene is TRBV6-6, the J gene TRBJ2-7; D ambiguous. The V and J ends lost 2 bases and 1 base respectively, with 6 bases between them. CDR3 size: 13 residues. Germline V gene sequence: CDR1 MNHNY, CDR2 SVGAGI (reference sequence). In DNA, the CDR3 is TGTGCCAGCAGTTACAAGGAGTCCTACGAGCAGTACTTC. Its protein product is CASSYKESYEQYF.

This clonotype has just a few counts. V is TRBV7-8 and J is TRBJ2-7, with D possibly TRBD2 on 5 matching bases. From germline, CDR1 is SGHVS and CDR2 FQNEAQ. V lost 3 bases to trimming and J lost 3 bases, with 18 bases between them. The CDR3 contains 16 residues. DNA for the CDR3: TGTGCCAGCAGCTTCGTCCCAGCGGCTGTCTTCTACGAGCAGTACTTC. This sequence encodes CASSFVPAAVFYEQYF.

This clonotype was seen a handful of times. V and J are TRBV24-1 and TRBJ2-1; 11 nucleotides line up with TRBD2. Germline CDR1 KGHDR, CDR2 SFDVKD. Trimming removed 5 bases from V and 8 bases from J; junction bases left unmatched: 10. This CDR3 spans 16 amino acids. This CDR3 reads CATSGRLAGRGHEQFF. CDR3 coding DNA: TGTGCCACCAGTGGAAGACTAGCGGGAAGGGGGCATGAGCAGTTCTTC.

The V gene is TRBV28, the J gene TRBJ1-5; D unresolved. The CDR3 loop spans 12 amino acids. Looked up from germline, CDR1 is MDHEN and CDR2 is SYDVKM. Between the trimmed V and J ends, which lost 4 bases and 6 bases, there was a span of 7 bases. The CDR3 DNA sequence: TGTGCCAGCAGTTCTGAATCTCAGCCCCAGCATTTT. Amino acid sequence: CASSSESQPQHF.

This clonotype was counted only a few times. The rearrangement joins TRBV5-1 to TRBJ1-1; maybe TRBD1 (5 bases). Trimming cost V 0 bases and J 2 bases, with 11 bases left between them. The length of the CDR3 is 15 residues. CDR1 is SGHRS, CDR2 YFSETQ, per germline. The CDR3 protein is CASSLDRGINTEAFF. For the CDR3, the DNA is TGCGCCAGCAGCTTGGATCGGGGGATCAACACTGAAGCTTTCTTT.

This clonotype was picked up a small number of times. The chain employs TRBV2 and TRBJ2-7, with 9 positions matching TRBD1. This CDR3 comprises 15 residues. V was clipped by 0 bases and J by 5 bases; unmatched bases: 5. Per germline, CDR1 SNHLY and CDR2 FYNNEI. DNA of the CDR3: TGTGCCAGCAGTGAAGCGGGGACAGGGTTCCACGAGCAGTACTTC. Its protein is CASSEAGTGFHEQYF.

This clonotype has more than one count but fewer than ten. The chain joins TRBV4-1 to TRBJ2-7, with D unclear. Per germline, CDR1 MGHRA and CDR2 YSYEKL. CDR3 length: 14 amino acids. Trimming stripped 1 base from V and 5 bases from J, with 12 bases between. CDR3 sequence: CASSQVHIGDEQYF. The CDR3 nucleotides are TGCGCCAGCAGCCAAGTGCACATCGGCGACGAGCAGTACTTC.

The chain recombines TRBV24-1 with TRBJ2-7; 7 bases are shared with TRBD1. Germline V gene data show CDR1 as KGHDR and CDR2 as SFDVKD. Trimming at V came to 3 bases and at J to 6 bases, leaving 10 bases not matched to a gene. The CDR3 consists of 15 residues. CDR3 nucleotides: TGTGCCACCAGTGATCAGGGACAGTCCAGGGCCGAGCAGTACTTC. Its translation is CATSDQGQSRAEQYF.

This clonotype appeared a few times. V gene TRBV7-9 combines with J gene TRBJ2-7; D is undetermined. In germline, CDR1 is SEHNR, CDR2 FQNEAQ (reference sequence). The V end lost 6 bases, the J end lost 6 bases, and 12 bases lay between the germline ends. The CDR3 contains 12 residues. The CDR3 spells CASSDSIGEQYF. DNA of the CDR3: TGTGCCAGCAGTGACTCGATTGGCGAGCAGTACTTC.

This clonotype was seen a few times. V usage is TRBV10-3 and J usage is TRBJ1-6; 11 nucleotides align to TRBD1. This CDR3 comprises 15 residues. Germline V gene sequence: CDR1 ENHRY, CDR2 SYGVKD. Losses at the gene ends were 4 bases for V and 9 bases for J; bases not matched to a gene: 5. CDR3 sequence reads: CAISGTGGVGSPLHF. The CDR3 coding sequence is TGTGCCATCAGTGGGACAGGGGGCGTTGGTTCACCCCTCCACTTT.

The V gene is TRBV19, the J gene TRBJ2-1; perhaps TRBD2 as D (5 bases). V was shortened by 4 bases and J by 2 bases, with 6 bases between the two germline ends. The CDR3 extends over 13 amino acids. Looked up from germline, CDR1 is LNHDA and CDR2 is SQIVND (reference sequence). Here the CDR3 DNA reads TGTGCCAGTAGTAGAGGGACCTACAATGAGCAGTTCTTC. Its protein is CASSRGTYNEQFF. The variable domain in full, with the rest retrieved from reference TRBV19 and TRBJ2-1, is DGGITQSPKYLFRKEGQNVTLSCEQNLNHDAMYWYRQDPGQGLRLIYYSQIVNDFQKGDIAEGYSVSREKKESFPLTVTSAQKNPTAFYLCASSRGTYNEQFFGPGTRLTVL.

This clonotype was seen a few times. The chain links TRBV12-3 or TRBV12-4 to TRBJ2-7, with TRBD1 as a possible D gene (5 bases). CDR3 length equals 17 residues. Trimming removed 3 bases at V and 3 bases at J, with 21 bases between. As DNA, the CDR3 is TGTGCCAGCAGTTTCTGGGGCGGTTGGACAACACACTACGAGCAGTACTTC. It specifies CASSFWGGWTTHYEQYF.

The rearrangement uses TRBV27 and TRBJ2-1, with TRBD2 matching over 10 bases. Germline loops: CDR1 MNHEY, CDR2 SMNVEV (reference sequence). V was clipped by 3 bases and J by 4 bases; unmatched bases: 6. This CDR3 spans 16 amino acids. As DNA, the CDR3 is TGTGCCAGCAGTTTTGCCGGGACTAGCGTATACAATGAGCAGTTCTTC. Protein: CASSFAGTSVYNEQFF.

This clonotype was observed a few times. The J gene is TRBJ2-1, the V gene TRBV7-9, with 8 nucleotides matching TRBD2. CDR1 and CDR2 from the germline V gene are SEHNR and FQNEAQ (reference sequence). The CDR3 contains 19 residues. V trimming: 1 base; J trimming: 5 bases; junction bases outside the gene matches: 16. CDR3 sequence (DNA): TGTGCCAGCAGCTTAGGAGGGACTAGGTTCGGGGAATTGGACAATGAGCAGTTCTTC. Its translation: CASSLGGTRFGELDNEQFF.

This clonotype has a count of ten or more. This sequence joins TRBV20-1 and TRBJ1-5; TRBD1 might be the D (6 bases). Trimming took off 0 bases at V and 2 bases at J, with 20 bases between the two ends. The CDR3 has 18 amino acids. Germline V gene sequence: CDR1 DFQATT, CDR2 SNEGSKA (reference sequence). The CDR3 sequence: CSARDRGTVSYGNQPQHF. The CDR3 region has the DNA TGCAGTGCTAGAGATAGGGGGACTGTTAGTTATGGCAATCAGCCCCAGCATTTT.

This clonotype came up a few times. The V and J genes are TRBV28 and TRBJ1-1, with unresolved D. The germline V and J ends were trimmed by 7 bases and 7 bases, with 16 bases remaining between them. Per germline, CDR1 MDHEN and CDR2 SYDVKM. This CDR3 comprises 13 residues. In DNA, the CDR3 is TGTGCCAGCACCCTACACCCGACGGATGAAGCTTTCTTT. Amino acids: CASTLHPTDEAFF.

The chain employs TRBV24-1 and TRBJ1-2; D not resolved. V was trimmed by 1 base and J by 8 bases, leaving 10 bases between them. The germline gives CDR1 KGHDR, CDR2 SFDVKD. This CDR3 comprises 13 residues. The CDR3 DNA reads as TGTGCCACCAGTGATTTTAAGGTTGGAGGCTACACCTTC. It encodes CATSDFKVGGYTF.

A few counts support this clonotype. This chain connects TRBV6-5 to TRBJ1-1, with D unresolved. The V and J ends lost 0 bases and 11 bases respectively, with 10 bases between them. The CDR3 runs to 12 residues. From germline, CDR1 is MNHEY and CDR2 SVGAGI. The chain's CDR3 is CASSYSEGMAFF. In DNA, the CDR3 is TGTGCCAGCAGTTACTCGGAGGGAATGGCTTTCTTT.

The rearrangement uses TRBV7-9 and TRBJ1-1; a possible D gene is TRBD1 (6 bases). In germline, CDR1 is SEHNR, CDR2 FQNEAQ (reference sequence). Trimming shortened V by 7 bases and J by 7 bases, and 16 bases separated the two germline ends. The CDR3 length is 13 residues. Here the CDR3 DNA reads TGTGCCAGCAACCCCACAGGGTCTGGTGAAGCTTTCTTT. Translation: CASNPTGSGEAFF.